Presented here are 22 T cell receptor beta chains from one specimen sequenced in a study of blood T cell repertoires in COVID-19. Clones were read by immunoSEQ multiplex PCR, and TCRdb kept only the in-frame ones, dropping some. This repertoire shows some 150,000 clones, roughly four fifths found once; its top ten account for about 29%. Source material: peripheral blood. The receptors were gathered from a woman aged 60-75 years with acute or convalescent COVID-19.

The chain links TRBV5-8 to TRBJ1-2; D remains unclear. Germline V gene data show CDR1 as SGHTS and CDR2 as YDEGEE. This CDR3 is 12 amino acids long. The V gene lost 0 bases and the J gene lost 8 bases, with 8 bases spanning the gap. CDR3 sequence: CASSLVTVGYTF. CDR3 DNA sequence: TGTGCCAGCAGCTTGGTCACGGTCGGCTACACCTTC.

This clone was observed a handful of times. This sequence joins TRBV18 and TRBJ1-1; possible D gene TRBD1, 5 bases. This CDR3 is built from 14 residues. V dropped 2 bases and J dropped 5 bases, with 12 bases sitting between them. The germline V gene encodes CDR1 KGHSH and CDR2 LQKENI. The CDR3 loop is CASSPRQGDTEAFF. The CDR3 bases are TGTGCCAGCTCACCAAGGCAGGGTGATACTGAAGCTTTCTTT.

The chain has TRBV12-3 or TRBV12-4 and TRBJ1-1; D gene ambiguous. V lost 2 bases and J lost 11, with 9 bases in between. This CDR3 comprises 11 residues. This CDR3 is CASSLNAKAFF. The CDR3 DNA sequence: TGTGCCAGCAGTTTAAACGCGAAGGCTTTCTTT.

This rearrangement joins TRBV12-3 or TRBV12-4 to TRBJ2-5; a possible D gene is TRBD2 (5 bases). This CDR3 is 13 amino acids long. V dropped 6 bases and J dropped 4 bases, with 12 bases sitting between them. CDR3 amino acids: CASRDGGRETQYF. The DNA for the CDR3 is TGTGCCAGCAGGGACGGAGGAAGAGAGACCCAGTACTTC.

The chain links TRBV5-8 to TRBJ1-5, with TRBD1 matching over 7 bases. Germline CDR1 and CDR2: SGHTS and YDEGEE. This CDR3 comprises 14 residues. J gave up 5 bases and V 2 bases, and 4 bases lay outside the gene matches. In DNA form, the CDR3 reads TGTGCCAGCAGCTTTGGGCAGGGGGATCAGCCCCAGCATTTT. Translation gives CASSFGQGDQPQHF.

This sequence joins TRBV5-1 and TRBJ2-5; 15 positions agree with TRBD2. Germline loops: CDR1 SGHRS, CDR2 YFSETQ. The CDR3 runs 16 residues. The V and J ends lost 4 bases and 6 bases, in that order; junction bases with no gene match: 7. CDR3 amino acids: CASSTLGTSGGKTQYF. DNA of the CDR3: TGCGCCAGCAGCACCCTCGGGACTAGCGGGGGGAAGACCCAGTACTTC.

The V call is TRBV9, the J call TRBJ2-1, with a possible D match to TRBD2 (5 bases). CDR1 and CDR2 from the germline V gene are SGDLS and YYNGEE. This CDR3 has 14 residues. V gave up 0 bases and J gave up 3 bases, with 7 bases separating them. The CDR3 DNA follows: TGTGCCAGCAGCGTAGGGACTCTCTACAATGAGCAGTTCTTC. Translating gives CASSVGTLYNEQFF.

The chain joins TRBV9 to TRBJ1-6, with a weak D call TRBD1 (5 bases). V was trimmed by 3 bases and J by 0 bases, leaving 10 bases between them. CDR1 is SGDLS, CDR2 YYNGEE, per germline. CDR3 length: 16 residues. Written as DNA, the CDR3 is TGTGCCAGCAGCGCGAACAGGAACTCCTATAATTCACCCCTCCACTTT. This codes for CASSANRNSYNSPLHF.

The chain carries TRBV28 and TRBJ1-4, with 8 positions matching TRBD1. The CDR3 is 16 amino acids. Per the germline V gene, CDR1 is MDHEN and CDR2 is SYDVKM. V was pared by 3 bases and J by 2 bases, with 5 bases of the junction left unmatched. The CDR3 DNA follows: TGTGCCAGCAGTTTCGGACAGGGCCTTACTAATGAAAAACTGTTTTTT. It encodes CASSFGQGLTNEKLFF. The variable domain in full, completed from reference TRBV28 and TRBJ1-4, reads DVKVTQSSRYLVKRTGEKVFLECVQDMDHENMFWYRQDPGLGLRLIYFSYDVKMKEKGDIPEGYSVSREKKERFSLILESASTNQTSMYLCASSFGQGLTNEKLFFGSGTQLSVL.

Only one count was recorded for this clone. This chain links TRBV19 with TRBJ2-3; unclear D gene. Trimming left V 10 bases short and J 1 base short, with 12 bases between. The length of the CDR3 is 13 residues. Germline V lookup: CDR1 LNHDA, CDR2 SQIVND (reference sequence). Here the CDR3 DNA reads TGTGCCACACGGTCCCGCGGCACAGATACGCAGTATTTT. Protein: CATRSRGTDTQYF.

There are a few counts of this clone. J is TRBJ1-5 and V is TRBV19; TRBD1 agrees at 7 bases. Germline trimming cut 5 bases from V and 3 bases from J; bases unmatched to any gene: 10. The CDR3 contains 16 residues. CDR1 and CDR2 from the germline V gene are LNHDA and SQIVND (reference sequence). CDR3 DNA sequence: TGTGCCAGTAGTTCCCCCGGACAGGTATTCAATCAGCCCCAGCATTTT. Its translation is CASSSPGQVFNQPQHF.

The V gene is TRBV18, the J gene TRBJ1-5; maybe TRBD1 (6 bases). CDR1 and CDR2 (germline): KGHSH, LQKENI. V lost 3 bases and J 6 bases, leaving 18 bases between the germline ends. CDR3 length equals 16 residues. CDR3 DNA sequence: TGTGCCAGCTCACCGTTCGACAGGTCCGTATTTCAGCCCCAGCATTTT. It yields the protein CASSPFDRSVFQPQHF.

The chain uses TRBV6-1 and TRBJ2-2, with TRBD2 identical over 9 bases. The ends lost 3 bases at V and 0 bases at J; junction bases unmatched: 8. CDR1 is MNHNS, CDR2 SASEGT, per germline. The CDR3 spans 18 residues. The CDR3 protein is CASSESLAGGPNTGELFF. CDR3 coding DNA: TGTGCCAGCAGTGAGAGCCTGGCGGGGGGGCCGAACACCGGGGAGCTGTTTTTT.

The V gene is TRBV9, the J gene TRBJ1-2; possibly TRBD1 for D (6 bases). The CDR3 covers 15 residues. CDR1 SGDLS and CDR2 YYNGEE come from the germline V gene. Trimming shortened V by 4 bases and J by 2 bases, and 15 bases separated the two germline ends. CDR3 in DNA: TGTGCCAGCAGCCCCGGGGCAGGGGCGAACTATGGCTACACCTTC. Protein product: CASSPGAGANYGYTF.

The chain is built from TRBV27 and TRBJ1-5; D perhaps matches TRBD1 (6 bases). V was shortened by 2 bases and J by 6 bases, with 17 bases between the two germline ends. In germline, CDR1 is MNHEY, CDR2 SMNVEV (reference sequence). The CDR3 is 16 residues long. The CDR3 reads CASSLRATGGGQPQHF. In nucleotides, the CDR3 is TGTGCCAGCAGTTTAAGGGCGACAGGAGGAGGTCAGCCCCAGCATTTT.

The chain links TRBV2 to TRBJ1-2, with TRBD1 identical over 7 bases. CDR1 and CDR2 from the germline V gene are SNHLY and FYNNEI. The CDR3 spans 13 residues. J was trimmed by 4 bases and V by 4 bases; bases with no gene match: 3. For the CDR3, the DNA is TGTGCCAGCAGTGCGGACAGGTTCTATGGCTACACCTTC. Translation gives CASSADRFYGYTF.

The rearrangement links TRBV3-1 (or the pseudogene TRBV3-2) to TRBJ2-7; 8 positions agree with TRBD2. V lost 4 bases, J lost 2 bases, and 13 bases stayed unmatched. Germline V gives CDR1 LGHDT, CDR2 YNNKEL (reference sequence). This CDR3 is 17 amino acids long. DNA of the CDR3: TGTGCCAGCAGCCCGGACACCCTTACTAGCGGCCCCTACGAGCAGTACTTC. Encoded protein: CASSPDTLTSGPYEQYF.

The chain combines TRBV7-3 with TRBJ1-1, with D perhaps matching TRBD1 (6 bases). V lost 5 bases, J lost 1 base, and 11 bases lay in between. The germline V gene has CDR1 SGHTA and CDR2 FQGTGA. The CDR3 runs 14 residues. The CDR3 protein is CASSTGTRNTEAFF. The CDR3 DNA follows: TGTGCCAGCAGCACCGGGACACGGAACACTGAAGCTTTCTTT.

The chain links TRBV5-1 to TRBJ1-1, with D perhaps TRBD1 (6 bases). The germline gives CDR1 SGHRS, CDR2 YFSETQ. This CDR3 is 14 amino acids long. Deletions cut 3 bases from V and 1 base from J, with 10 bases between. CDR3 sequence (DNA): TGCGCCAGCAGCTGGGGACACAAGAACACTGAAGCTTTCTTT. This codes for CASSWGHKNTEAFF.

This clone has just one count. The CDR3 DNA sequence: TGCGCCAGCAGCCAAACAACTCGACAGGGTTTTGGGACCGGGGAGCTGTTTTTT. Protein: CASSQTTRQGFGTGELFF. The chain joins TRBV4-1 to TRBJ2-2; 7 positions agree with TRBD1. The V and J ends lost 2 bases and 5 bases, in that order; junction bases with no gene match: 14. The CDR3 spans 18 residues. Germline V lookup: CDR1 MGHRA, CDR2 YSYEKL.

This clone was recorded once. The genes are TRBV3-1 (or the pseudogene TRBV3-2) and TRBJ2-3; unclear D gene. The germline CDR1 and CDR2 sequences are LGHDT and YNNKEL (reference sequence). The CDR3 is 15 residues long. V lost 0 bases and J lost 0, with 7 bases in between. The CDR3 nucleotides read TGTGCCAGCAGCCAAGATCTACGTAGCACAGATACGCAGTATTTT. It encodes CASSQDLRSTDTQYF.

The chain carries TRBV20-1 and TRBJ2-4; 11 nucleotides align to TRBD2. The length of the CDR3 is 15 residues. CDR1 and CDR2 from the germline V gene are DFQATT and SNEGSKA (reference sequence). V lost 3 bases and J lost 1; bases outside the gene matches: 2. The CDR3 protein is CSASLAGGAKNIQYF. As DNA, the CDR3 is TGCAGTGCTAGTCTAGCGGGGGGCGCCAAAAACATTCAGTACTTC.